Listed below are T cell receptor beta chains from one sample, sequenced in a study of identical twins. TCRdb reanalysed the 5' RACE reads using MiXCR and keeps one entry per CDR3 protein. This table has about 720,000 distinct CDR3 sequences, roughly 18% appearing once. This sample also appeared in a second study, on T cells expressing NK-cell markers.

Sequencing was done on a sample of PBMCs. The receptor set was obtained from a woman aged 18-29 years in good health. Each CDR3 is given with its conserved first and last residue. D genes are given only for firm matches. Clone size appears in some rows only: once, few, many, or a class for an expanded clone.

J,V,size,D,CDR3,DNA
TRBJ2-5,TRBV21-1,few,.,CASSKPYSGGDPQETQYF,TGTGCCAGCAGCAAACCCTATAGCGGGGGGGACCCACAAGAGACCCAGTACTTC
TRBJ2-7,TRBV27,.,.,CASRSGGAGFSEQYF,TGTGCCAGCAGGTCCGGGGGCGCGGGATTTTCAGAGCAGTACTTC
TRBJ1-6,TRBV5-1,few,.,CASGEEGSPLHF,TGCGCCAGCGGAGAAGAGGGTTCACCCCTCCACTTT
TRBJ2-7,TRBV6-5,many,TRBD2,CASSILADYEQYF,TGTGCCAGCAGTATACTAGCGGACTACGAGCAGTACTTC
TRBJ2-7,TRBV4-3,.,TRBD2,CASSQAVLAGNYEQYF,TGCGCCAGCAGCCAAGCGGTGCTAGCGGGGAACTACGAGCAGTACTTC
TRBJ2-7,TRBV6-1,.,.,CASRNAGALEREQYF,TGTGCCAGCAGAAACGCAGGGGCCCTCGAGAGGGAGCAGTACTTC
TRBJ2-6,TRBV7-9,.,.,CASSLRGRKSGANVLTF,TGTGCCAGCAGCTTAAGGGGACGGAAGTCTGGGGCCAACGTCCTGACTTTC
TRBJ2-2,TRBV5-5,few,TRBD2,CASSFILAGGNTGELFF,TGTGCCAGCAGCTTCATACTAGCGGGAGGGAACACCGGGGAGCTGTTTTTT
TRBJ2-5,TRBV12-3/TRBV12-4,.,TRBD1,CASSYGRGLGETQYF,TGTGCCAGCAGTTACGGCAGGGGGCTTGGAGAGACCCAGTACTTC
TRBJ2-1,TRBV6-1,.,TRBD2,CASSTGTSGIYVWQFF,TGTGCCAGCAGTACCGGGACTAGCGGGATCTATGTGTGGCAGTTCTTC